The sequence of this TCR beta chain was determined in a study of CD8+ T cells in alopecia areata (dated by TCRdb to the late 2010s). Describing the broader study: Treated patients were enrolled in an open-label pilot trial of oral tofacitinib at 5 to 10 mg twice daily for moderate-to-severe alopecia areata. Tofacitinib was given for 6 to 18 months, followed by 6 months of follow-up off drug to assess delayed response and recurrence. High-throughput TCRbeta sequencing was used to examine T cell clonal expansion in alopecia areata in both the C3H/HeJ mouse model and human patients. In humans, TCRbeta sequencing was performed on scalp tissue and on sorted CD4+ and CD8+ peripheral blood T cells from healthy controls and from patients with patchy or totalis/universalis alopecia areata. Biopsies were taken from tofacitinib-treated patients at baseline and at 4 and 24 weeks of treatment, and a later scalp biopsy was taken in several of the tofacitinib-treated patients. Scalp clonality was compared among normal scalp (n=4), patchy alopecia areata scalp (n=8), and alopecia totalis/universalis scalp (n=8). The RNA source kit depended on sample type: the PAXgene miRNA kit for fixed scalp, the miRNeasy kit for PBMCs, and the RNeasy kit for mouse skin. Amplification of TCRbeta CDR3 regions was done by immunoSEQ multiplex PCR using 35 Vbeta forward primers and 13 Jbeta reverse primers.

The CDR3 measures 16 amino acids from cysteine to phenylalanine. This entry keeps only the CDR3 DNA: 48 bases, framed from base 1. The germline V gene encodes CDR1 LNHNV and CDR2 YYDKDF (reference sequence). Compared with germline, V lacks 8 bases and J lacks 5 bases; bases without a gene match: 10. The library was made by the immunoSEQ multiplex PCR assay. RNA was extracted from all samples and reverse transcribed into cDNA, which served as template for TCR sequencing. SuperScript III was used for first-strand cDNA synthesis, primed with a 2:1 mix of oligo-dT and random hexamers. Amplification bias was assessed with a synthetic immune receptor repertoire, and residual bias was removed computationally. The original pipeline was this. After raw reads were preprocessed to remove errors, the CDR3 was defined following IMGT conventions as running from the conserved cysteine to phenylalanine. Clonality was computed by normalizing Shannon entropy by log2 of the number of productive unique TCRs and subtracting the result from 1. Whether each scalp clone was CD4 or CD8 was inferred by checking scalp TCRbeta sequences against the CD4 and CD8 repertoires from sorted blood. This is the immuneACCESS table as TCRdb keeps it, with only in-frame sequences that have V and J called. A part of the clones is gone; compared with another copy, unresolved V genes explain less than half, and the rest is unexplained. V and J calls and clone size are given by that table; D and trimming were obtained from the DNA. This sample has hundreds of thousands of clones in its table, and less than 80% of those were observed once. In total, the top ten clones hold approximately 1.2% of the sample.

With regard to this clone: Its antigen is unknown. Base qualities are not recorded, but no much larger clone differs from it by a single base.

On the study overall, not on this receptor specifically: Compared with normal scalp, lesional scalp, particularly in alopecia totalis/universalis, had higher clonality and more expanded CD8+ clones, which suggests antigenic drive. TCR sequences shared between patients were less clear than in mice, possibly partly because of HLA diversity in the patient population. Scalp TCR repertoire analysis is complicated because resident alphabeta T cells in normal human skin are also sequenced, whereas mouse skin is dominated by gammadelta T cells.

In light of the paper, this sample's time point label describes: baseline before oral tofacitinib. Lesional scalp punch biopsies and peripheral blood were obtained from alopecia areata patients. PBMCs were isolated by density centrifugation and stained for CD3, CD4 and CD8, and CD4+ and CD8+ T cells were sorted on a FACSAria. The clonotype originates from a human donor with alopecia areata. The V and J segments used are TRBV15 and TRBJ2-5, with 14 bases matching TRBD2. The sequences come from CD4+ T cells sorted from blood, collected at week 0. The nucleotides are TGTGCCACCGCCGGACTAGCGGGGGGACCGTCGGAGACCCAGTACTTC. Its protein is CATAGLAGGPSETQYF.